This T cell receptor beta chain is from a study of blood T cells in healthy people across ages. Study results and limitations: The fall in TCR beta diversity per million T cells was roughly linear with age. Higher diversity, along with more naive CD4+ cells, distinguished long-lived donors from aged donors.

This CDR3 comprises 15 residues. Trimming removed 0 bases from V and 3 bases from J, with 13 bases in between. Germline V gene sequence: CDR1 SGDLS, CDR2 YYNGEE. The second PCR ran roughly 6 to 11 cycles with a sample-barcoded 5' primer and J-beta primers. Every single cDNA molecule received a tag from a template-switch adaptor with 12 random nucleotides. Using its own MiXCR run on the 5' RACE reads, TCRdb lists one record per CDR3 protein. The repertoire holds fewer than 2,000,000 distinct CDR3 sequences, around 36% seen once, with about 11% in the top ten. This clonotype was seen more than once but under ten times. Its antigen is unidentified.

Sequenced input: blood. This sequence originates from a woman aged 25 to 39 in good health. The V call is TRBV9, the J call TRBJ2-7; the D gene is possibly TRBD1 (5 bases). CDR3 amino acids: CASSVGWSRGYEQYF. The CDR3 DNA reads TGTGCCAGCAGCGTAGGGTGGTCTAGGGGCTACGAGCAGTACTTC.